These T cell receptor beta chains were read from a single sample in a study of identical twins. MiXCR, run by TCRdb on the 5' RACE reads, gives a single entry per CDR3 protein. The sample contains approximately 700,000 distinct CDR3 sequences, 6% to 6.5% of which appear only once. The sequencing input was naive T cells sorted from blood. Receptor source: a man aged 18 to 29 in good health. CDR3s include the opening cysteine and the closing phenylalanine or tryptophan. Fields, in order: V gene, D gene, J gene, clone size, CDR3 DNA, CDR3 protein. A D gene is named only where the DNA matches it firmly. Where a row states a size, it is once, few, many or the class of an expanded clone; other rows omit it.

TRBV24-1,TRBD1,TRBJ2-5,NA,TGTGCCACCAGTGATCCTTCGACAGGGGTACAGGAGACCCAGTACTTC,CATSDPSTGVQETQYF
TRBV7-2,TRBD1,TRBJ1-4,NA,TGTGCCAGCAGCCCGGGACAGGGGGCCGAAAAACTGTTTTTT,CASSPGQGAEKLFF
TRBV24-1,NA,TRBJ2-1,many,TGTGCCACCAGTGATACTGGGGGTTCCGGTGAGCAGTTCTTC,CATSDTGGSGEQFF
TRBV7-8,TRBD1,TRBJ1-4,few,TGTGCCAGCAGCTTTGGGACAGTGCAGGAAAAACTGTTTTTT,CASSFGTVQEKLFF
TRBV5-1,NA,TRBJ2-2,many,TGCGCCAGCAGCTCCGGAGGGAGGAACACCGGGGAGCTGTTTTTT,CASSSGGRNTGELFF
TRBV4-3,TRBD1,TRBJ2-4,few,TGCGCCAGCAGCCAAGACGGGACAGTCAAAAACATTCAGTACTTC,CASSQDGTVKNIQYF
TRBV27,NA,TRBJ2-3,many,TGTGCCAGCAGTTTAAGGGTCGGAGATACGCAGTATTTT,CASSLRVGDTQYF
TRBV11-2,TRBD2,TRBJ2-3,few,TGTGCCAGCAGCTCCCCTTGGCCAGCGGGAGACACAGATACGCAGTATTTT,CASSSPWPAGDTDTQYF
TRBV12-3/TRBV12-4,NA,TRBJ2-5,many,TGTGCCAGCAGTTTAACGGGGTCCCAACAAGAGACCCAGTACTTC,CASSLTGSQQETQYF
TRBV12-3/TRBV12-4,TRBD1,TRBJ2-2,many,TGTGCCAGCAGTCCCCAACGGACAGGGGGCACCGGGGAGCTGTTTTTT,CASSPQRTGGTGELFF
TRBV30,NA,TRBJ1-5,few,TGTGCCTGGTCCAGGGGAGGGCGGCCCCAGCATTTT,CAWSRGGRPQHF
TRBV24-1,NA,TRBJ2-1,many,TGTGCCACCTCAGGTAGCTCCTACAATGAGCAGTTCTTC,CATSGSSYNEQFF
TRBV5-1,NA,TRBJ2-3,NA,TGCGCCAGCGGCATAACCGGGACGGGGCTTTCAGATACGCAGTATTTT,CASGITGTGLSDTQYF
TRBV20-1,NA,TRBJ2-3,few,TGCAGTGCTAGTCCAACCCAGGGCAGCACAGATACGCAGTATTTT,CSASPTQGSTDTQYF